This T cell receptor beta chain emerged from a study of cytomegalovirus exposure and HLA in healthy donors. Across the study: From approximately 170 million T cells, an earlier analysis saw approximately 110 million unique TCR beta sequences.

Donors showed nominal health when sampled, although they likely had unrecorded immune exposures. The PCR was carried out with 60 Vbeta primers and 13 Jbeta primers. Profiling relied on immunoSEQ multiplex PCR, and the TCRdb table lists in-frame clones only, not all of them. Of 140,000 or so clones listed, around a tenth are singletons. CDR3 length equals 16 residues. V was clipped by 4 bases and J by 7 bases; unmatched bases: 14. Per germline, CDR1 SGHTS and CDR2 YDEGEE. A word on this clone: Distinct nucleotide sequences in the sample also encode this CDR3.

The specimen sequenced was PBMCs. This chain joins TRBV5-8 and TRBJ2-5; 9 nucleotides line up with TRBD2. The source is a male donor in good health and CMV-seronegative. The CDR3 nucleotides are TGTGCCAGCAGCAACCCCGGGACTAGCCGAGGTGGGACCCAGTACTTC. It is translated as CASSNPGTSRGGTQYF. The full variable domain, with the rest looked up from reference TRBV5-8 and TRBJ2-5, is EAGVTQSPTHLIKTRGQQATLRCSPISGHTSVYWYQQALGLGLQFLLWYDEGEERNRGNFPPRFSGRQFPNYSSELNVNALELEDSALYLCASSNPGTSRGGTQYFGPGTRLLVL.